This section outlines one T cell receptor beta chain sequence together with its context. What it binds is not known. V gave up 0 bases and J gave up 6 bases, with 13 bases separating them. This CDR3 is 14 amino acids long. The germline CDR1 and CDR2 sequences are SGHRS and YFSETQ. The data were taken from a study of a mutant IDH1 vaccine in newly diagnosed glioma. In the study overall: Vaccinations were initiated 4-6 weeks following radiotherapy alone, or were given together with temozolomide cycles. Therapy received beforehand was radiotherapy, temozolomide, or both, with most patients given both.

Assay: immunoSEQ multiplex PCR; the TCRdb copy retains only in-frame clones and omits some. The table records under 70,000 clones, about 80% of them present only once. Time point meaning: week 5, during vaccination. The vaccine gave 300 ug of a 20-mer mutant IDH1 peptide subcutaneously per dose. The sequence came from a man between 25 and 39 years old with glioma. This chain joins TRBV5-1 and TRBJ2-7, with a weak D call TRBD1 (6 bases). The sequencing here drew on PBMCs, taken from a glioma patient whose treatment included an IDH1 peptide vaccine. CDR3: CASSLGTVQSEQYF. The CDR3 bases are TGCGCCAGCAGCTTGGGGACAGTACAAAGCGAGCAGTACTTC.